This T cell receptor (beta chain) was obtained from a study of response to subunit inactivated influenza vaccine. The study, taken as a whole, reports: Researchers suggested that each seasonal influenza vaccination recruits few new T cells.

TCRdb re-derived calls from the RT-PCR reads in MiXCR, one entry per CDR3 protein. Of 500,000 to 600,000 distinct CDR3 sequences listed, about 8% are singletons. This clonotype has a handful of counts. Its antigen is currently unknown. V dropped 4 bases and J dropped 11 bases, with 25 bases sitting between them. This CDR3 comprises 16 residues. The germline gives CDR1 LGHDT, CDR2 YNNKEL (reference sequence). The receptor was isolated from a man between 45 and 75 years old who received an inactivated influenza vaccine. The chain couples TRBV3-1 to TRBJ2-3; the D is unclear. The specimen was PBMCs from blood, collected less than 30 months after vaccination. Here the CDR3 DNA reads TGTGCCAGCAGCCTACACGTAAGTCACCGGCCCCAGGAGCAGTATTTT. This translates into CASSLHVSHRPQEQYF.